These T cell receptor beta chains were read from a single sample in a study of T-cell reconstitution after alpha-beta-depleted transplantation in children. Each CDR3 protein is one row after TCRdb ran MiXCR on the PCR reads. This sample yields 490,000 or so distinct CDR3 sequences, of which roughly an eighth are seen a single time; around 5.8% belongs to the top ten. The input for sequencing was PBMCs from the stem cell graft donor, taken from the stem cell graft. Receptors were obtained from a human donor who donated a stem cell graft to a child with combined immunodeficiency. Both conserved end residues are part of each CDR3. The order of the fields is D gene, V gene, J gene, CDR3 protein. The D gene is left open where the match is weak.

TRBD2	TRBV12-3/TRBV12-4	TRBJ2-2	CASSFSPRTLAGVGRTGELFF
TRBD2	TRBV3-1	TRBJ2-3	CASSHYLSGGAVSTDTQYF
.	TRBV20-1	TRBJ2-3	CSASTLMAPSTDTQYF
.	TRBV7-2	TRBJ2-2	CASSLSRVGELFF
.	TRBV7-2	TRBJ2-3	CASSLFGQVGDTQYF
.	TRBV7-9	TRBJ2-1	CASSPTSAYNEQFF
.	TRBV5-1	TRBJ1-1	CASSWILQGGSTEAFF
.	TRBV5-8	TRBJ1-1	CASSLLGSDTEAFF
.	TRBV12-3/TRBV12-4	TRBJ2-3	CASSRDRGPTDTQYF
TRBD1	TRBV7-9	TRBJ2-1	CASSQTGDAKHEQFF
TRBD2	TRBV20-1	TRBJ2-1	CSARDWRGTLSFEQFF
TRBD2	TRBV7-2	TRBJ2-3	CASSQTSAADTQYF
.	TRBV2	TRBJ1-5	CASRREGNQPQHF
TRBD2	TRBV7-2	TRBJ2-4	CASSGTGTSGAKNIQYF
.	TRBV20-1	TRBJ2-3	CSARDAFVTSTDTQYF
.	TRBV20-1	TRBJ2-7	CSARRLESSYEQYF
TRBD1	TRBV27	TRBJ2-1	CASSFDRGANEQFF
.	TRBV7-7	TRBJ2-3	CASSLSDPRGTDTQYF
TRBD2	TRBV19	TRBJ2-1	CASTLSGGYNEQFF
TRBD2	TRBV7-3	TRBJ2-5	CASSLRPGVRERETQYF
TRBD1	TRBV6-5	TRBJ2-7	CASRGRGNGIAYEQYF
TRBD1	TRBV7-9	TRBJ2-5	CASSPEGAQQETQYF
TRBD1	TRBV12-3/TRBV12-4	TRBJ2-7	CASSETGSYEQYF
.	TRBV12-3/TRBV12-4	TRBJ2-3	CASSSGGLSTDTQYF
.	TRBV7-6	TRBJ2-5	CASSSPAAGETQYF
TRBD1	TRBV29-1	TRBJ2-7	CSVEIPAQGDYEQYF
.	TRBV7-3	TRBJ2-1	CASSLGRGEQFF
.	TRBV12-3/TRBV12-4	TRBJ1-1	CASSWVKNTEAFF
TRBD2	TRBV10-3	TRBJ2-1	CAISGGGSNEQFF
.	TRBV7-2	TRBJ2-7	CASSLRGATYEQYF
TRBD2	TRBV12-3/TRBV12-4	TRBJ2-2	CASTMGLAGVTGELFF
.	TRBV20-1	TRBJ2-7	CSAREGRGSGYEQYF
TRBD1	TRBV7-2	TRBJ2-5	CASSLWGQGYTTQYF
.	TRBV27	TRBJ2-2	CASSLLGGPITGELFF
TRBD1	TRBV9	TRBJ1-5	CASSVGGQGNQPQHF
.	TRBV19	TRBJ2-7	CASSISHTPYEQYF
.	TRBV7-9	TRBJ1-1	CASTGTGFNTEAFF
.	TRBV27	TRBJ2-7	CASSEDSRSYEQYF
TRBD1	TRBV12-3/TRBV12-4	TRBJ2-7	CASSLGDRGHEQYF
.	TRBV5-6	TRBJ2-5	CAMGPRRWETQYF
TRBD2	TRBV12-3/TRBV12-4	TRBJ2-2	CASSLAGGRAYTGELFF